Below, 21 T cell receptor beta chains from the same sample are listed, as sequenced in a study of CD8 T cells in Susac syndrome. Random hexamers were used to reverse transcribe 0.5 to 1 ug of RNA. TCRdb reprocessed the immunoSEQ multiplex PCR reads with MiXCR, giving one entry per CDR3 protein. The sample comprises about 240,000 distinct CDR3 sequences, about 96% of which are singletons, and 0.08% to 0.11% rests with the top ten. Sequenced sample: CD4+ T cells from PBMCs. Receptor source: a human donor with Susac syndrome.

V usage is TRBV7-2 and J usage is TRBJ2-7; 9 nucleotides match TRBD1. The length of the CDR3 is 13 residues. Losses at the gene ends were 4 bases for V and 6 bases for J; bases not matched to a gene: 4. CDR1 and CDR2 (germline): SGHTA, FQGNSA. CDR3 sequence: CASSYGQGIEQYF. The CDR3 coding sequence is TGTGCCAGCAGCTACGGACAGGGGATCGAGCAGTACTTC.

The chain joins TRBV4-1 to TRBJ2-1; TRBD1 aligns across 7 bases. In germline, CDR1 is MGHRA, CDR2 YSYEKL. Trimming at V came to 2 bases and at J to 5 bases, leaving 9 bases not matched to a gene. There are 16 residues in the CDR3. CDR3: CASSQRGNRGHNEQFF. CDR3 in DNA: TGCGCCAGCAGCCAAAGGGGAAACAGGGGTCACAATGAGCAGTTCTTC.

V usage is TRBV7-3 and J usage is TRBJ2-3; no reliable D call. The length of the CDR3 is 14 residues. CDR1 is SGHTA and CDR2 is FQGTGA in the germline V gene. V was pared by 5 bases and J by 0 bases, with 9 bases between. The CDR3 DNA follows: TGTGCCAGCAGCAAAGGTGCTAGCACAGATACGCAGTATTTT. This codes for CASSKGASTDTQYF.

This chain connects TRBV6-1 to TRBJ2-5; D ambiguous. V was pared by 5 bases and J by 2 bases, with 21 bases between. In germline, CDR1 is MNHNS, CDR2 SASEGT. The CDR3 loop spans 17 amino acids. The DNA for the CDR3 is TGTGCCAGCAGTCCCCTACCAGGATTCAGACCTCAAGAGACCCAGTACTTC. Translation: CASSPLPGFRPQETQYF.

About this clonotype: One end of the junction does not line up with germline, which may come from a read error. The chain has TRBV20-1 and TRBJ2-7; TRBD2 matches at 8 bases. Germline V gene lookup returns CDR1 DFQATT and CDR2 SNEGSKA (reference sequence). CDR3 length: 12 residues. The CDR3 coding sequence is TGCAGTGCTAGCACAACTAGCGGCCCAGCGGAATTC. Its protein is CSASTTSGPAEF.

The gene calls are TRBV20-1 and TRBJ2-7, with a weak D call TRBD2 (5 bases). Trimming took off 6 bases at V and 4 bases at J, with 19 bases between the two ends. Germline-derived CDR1 and CDR2 are DFQATT and SNEGSKA (reference sequence). The CDR3 covers 14 residues. CDR3 region: CSASQSAEIYEQYF. CDR3 in DNA: TGCAGTGCCAGTCAGTCAGCGGAAATATACGAGCAGTACTTC.

The chain joins TRBV30 to TRBJ1-1; D remains unclear. V lost 5 bases and J lost 1, with 11 bases in between. The CDR3 length is 13 residues. Germline loops: CDR1 GTSNPN, CDR2 SVGIG (reference sequence). Here the CDR3 DNA reads TGTGCCTGGGGATCTTCTAGGAACACTGAAGCTTTCTTT. This codes for CAWGSSRNTEAFF.

The genes are TRBV27 and TRBJ2-7; 9 bases are a match to TRBD2. Germline V lookup: CDR1 MNHEY, CDR2 SMNVEV (reference sequence). Unmatched junction bases numbered 7, after V lost 2 bases and J lost 5 bases. The length of the CDR3 is 15 residues. The CDR3 sequence is CASSLTVGTSHEQYF. The CDR3 DNA follows: TGTGCCAGCAGTTTAACCGTAGGGACTAGCCACGAGCAGTACTTC.

V and J are TRBV29-1 and TRBJ1-5, with no clear D. The CDR3 sequence is 14 residues long. Trimming stripped 7 bases from V and 0 bases from J, with 13 bases between. Germline V gene sequence: CDR1 SQVTM, CDR2 ANQGSEA. CDR3 DNA: TGCAGCGCTGGGGAGGGCAATAGCAATCAGCCCCAGCATTTT. The encoded protein is CSAGEGNSNQPQHF.

The chain combines TRBV29-1 with TRBJ2-7; no clear D. Germline CDR1 SQVTM, CDR2 ANQGSEA. Trimming removed 3 bases at V and 6 bases at J, with 9 bases between. CDR3 size: 11 residues. CDR3 bases: TGCAGCGTTGATTGGCTATCCGAGCAGTACTTC. Translation: CSVDWLSEQYF.

The rearrangement links TRBV29-1 to TRBJ1-1; D perhaps matches TRBD1 (5 bases). The CDR3 is 14 residues long. From germline, CDR1 is SQVTM and CDR2 ANQGSEA. The V end was cut by 6 bases, the J end by 0 bases, with 14 bases between. This chain's CDR3 is CSVQDFLMNTEAFF. Here the CDR3 DNA reads TGCAGCGTACAGGATTTTCTCATGAACACTGAAGCTTTCTTT.

The rearrangement uses TRBV30 and TRBJ1-2, with unresolved D. The germline V and J ends were trimmed by 1 base and 7 bases, with 7 bases remaining between them. Germline V gene lookup returns CDR1 GTSNPN and CDR2 SVGIG (reference sequence). The CDR3 has 11 residues. The CDR3 sequence is CAWSELSGYTF. The CDR3 bases are TGTGCCTGGAGTGAACTAAGTGGCTACACCTTC.

The chain carries TRBV7-3 and TRBJ2-5; D is perhaps TRBD1 (5 bases). V was shortened by 6 bases and J by 1 base, with 9 bases between the two germline ends. The CDR3 is 13 residues long. The germline V gene has CDR1 SGHTA and CDR2 FQGTGA. The CDR3 loop reads CASRMTAQETQYF. DNA for the CDR3: TGTGCCAGCAGGATGACAGCCCAAGAGACCCAGTACTTC.

The chain has TRBV28 and TRBJ2-1; 7 nucleotides match TRBD2. From germline, CDR1 is MDHEN and CDR2 SYDVKM. The CDR3 length is 14 residues. J was trimmed by 6 bases and V by 8 bases; bases with no gene match: 10. CDR3 residues: CASGRAGISNEQFF. The CDR3 DNA is TGTGCCAGCGGGAGAGCGGGGATTAGCAATGAGCAGTTCTTC.

This sequence joins TRBV30 and TRBJ1-5; D may be TRBD1 (5 bases). The CDR3 consists of 16 residues. Trimming took 1 base from V and 0 from J, leaving 13 bases between them. Germline CDR1 and CDR2: GTSNPN and SVGIG (reference sequence). CDR3 amino acids: CAWSEQRGYSNQPQHF. CDR3 nucleotide sequence: TGTGCCTGGAGTGAACAGAGGGGCTATAGCAATCAGCCCCAGCATTTT.

This chain connects TRBV14 to TRBJ2-5; D is possibly TRBD2 (5 bases). V lost 0 bases to trimming and J lost 6 bases, with 11 bases between them. The CDR3 covers 14 residues. Germline values: CDR1 SGHDN, CDR2 FVKESK. The DNA of the CDR3 is TGTGCCAGCAGCCAAGATCGAGGGAGAAAGACCCAGTACTTC. Encoded protein: CASSQDRGRKTQYF.

The chain is built from TRBV7-8 and TRBJ2-1; possible D gene TRBD1, 6 bases. The CDR3 is 13 amino acids. With 4 bases removed from V and 5 bases from J, the gap between germline ends came to 9 bases. Germline V gene data show CDR1 as SGHVS and CDR2 as FQNEAQ. The CDR3: CASSWTEDNEQFF. Written as DNA, the CDR3 is TGTGCCAGCAGCTGGACAGAAGACAATGAGCAGTTCTTC.

This clonotype was seen once. The chain is built from TRBV4-1 and TRBJ2-1; D is undetermined. The ends were cut back, 1 base at V and 8 bases at J, with 12 bases in the middle. This CDR3 is 14 amino acids long. The germline gives CDR1 MGHRA, CDR2 YSYEKL. CDR3 in amino acids: CASSQGGMKHEQFF. CDR3 coding DNA: TGCGCCAGCAGCCAAGGCGGTATGAAACATGAGCAGTTCTTC.

The CDR3, as DNA: TGTGCCAGCAGTATTATGACTAGCGGGAGGGAAGGCGAGCAGTACTTC. Translation: CASSIMTSGREGEQYF. The rearrangement links TRBV12-3 or TRBV12-4 to TRBJ2-7; 14 nucleotides agree with TRBD2. J gave up 6 bases and V 5 bases, and 9 bases lay outside the gene matches. The CDR3 runs 16 residues.

The rearrangement uses TRBV5-1 and TRBJ1-1; D is perhaps TRBD1 (5 bases). The V gene's germline CDR1 is SGHRS and CDR2 YFSETQ. With 3 bases removed from V and 4 bases from J, the gap between germline ends came to 13 bases. The CDR3 has 14 amino acids. The CDR3 sequence: CASSSGTPGTEAFF. Written as DNA, the CDR3 is TGCGCCAGCAGCTCCGGGACCCCGGGCACTGAAGCTTTCTTT. Combining the CDR3 with reference TRBV5-1 and TRBJ1-1 gives the whole variable domain KAGVTQTPRYLIKTRGQQVTLSCSPISGHRSVSWYQQTPGQGLQFLFEYFSETQRNKGNFPGRFSGRQFSNSRSEMNVSTLELGDSALYLCASSSGTPGTEAFFGQGTRLTVV.

The chain combines TRBV7-8 with TRBJ1-3; D gene uncertain. The V end was cut by 5 bases, the J end by 0 bases, with 23 bases between. Germline loops: CDR1 SGHVS, CDR2 FQNEAQ. The CDR3 length is 19 residues. DNA for the CDR3: TGTGCCAGCAGCCCTCAGGACCTATACCTGAGGCCCTCTGGAAACACCATATATTTT. Its protein is CASSPQDLYLRPSGNTIYF.